Sequencing of this T cell receptor beta chain was carried out in a study of cytomegalovirus exposure and HLA in healthy donors listed by TCRdb under 2017. Looking at the study overall: An earlier analysis of several hundred of the donors reported 250 to 350 Gb of sequence data and 90 million to 120 million unique TCR beta sequences obtained from about 170 million T cells. On average, about 200,000 unique TCR beta nucleotide sequences were sequenced per donor among 350 to 400 genotyped donors of the cohort, with roughly 19% of those sequences being non-productive. Donor age, sex, ethnicity and CMV serostatus were collected together with the repertoire data. Typing coverage differed by locus: A, B, C, DRB1 and DQB1 were typed in about 629-630 donors, DQA1 in roughly 510, DPA1 in approximately 600, and DPB1 in around 490. Genome-wide SNP genotypes for about three fifths of the roughly 700 donors were used in a later genetic analysis, which treated that subset as a discovery cohort. Because of strong linkage in the cohort, roughly five DR-DQ haplotypes were treated as single units for association and clustering. Every repertoire in the discovery cohort had been generated on one and the same sequencing platform. In addition to the first cohort of 666 subjects, a separate validation cohort of 130 or so different subjects was used. To predict cytomegalovirus infection status, the study brought together high-throughput TCR immunosequencing, statistical association of individual TCRs with disease status, and machine learning. Of the 300 to 500 genotyped donors, less than 90% were placed in the genetic ancestry cluster associated with self-reported Caucasian donors. Around 300 gigabases of sequencing data and approximately 93 million unique TCR sequences were included in an early release covering around 600 HLA-typed donors. The study aimed to test whether cataloging public T cell receptors could reveal signatures of past pathogen exposure. In a later analysis, previously published TCR beta repertoires from 550 to 700 donors were re-analyzed and high-resolution HLA genotyping was added so that TCR occurrence patterns could be studied. Using immunosequencing, the study profiled T cell repertoires from 500 to 800 subjects and related those repertoires to cytomegalovirus serostatus. An earlier analysis of about 600 of the donors used high-throughput TCR beta sequencing to judge whether each TCR beta V gene segment behaved as functional or pseudogenic. Both class I and class II loci were covered by HLA typing, at four-digit resolution. Rather than using new phenotypic data, the later analysis identified candidate immune exposures from TCR beta sequences and from how often those sequences occurred across donors. The full study reports these points: A later genetic analysis reported fewer N-insertions in productive TCRs among donors in an Asian-associated ancestry cluster than the roughly 720-donor mean. In a later analysis, several top co-occurrence clusters were reported to appear linked to parvovirus B19, influenza, CMV and Epstein-Barr virus. A further reported finding was that TCR beta sequences accurately predicted the HLA-A and HLA-B alleles for most subjects in the first cohort. In a later analysis, HLA-associated TCR beta chains were found to be more clonally expanded and to have lower generation probabilities than equally common non-associated chains. The earlier analysis of 587 of the donors excluded roughly 17 rarely observed V segments, including chromosome 9 orphons, because counts were too low. According to a later analysis, most CMV-associated TCR beta chains appeared to be HLA-restricted, and the HLA associations seemed to be driven largely by CMV exposure. A cluster of highly shared sequence variants was judged likely to be a technical artifact of the sequencing pipeline. Because HLA typing was unavailable for some donors at each locus, only the typed subset was used in association tests. Correlated functional status among segregating V segments might reflect linkage disequilibrium, but an unknown experimental factor could not be ruled out. This cohort had only TCR beta chains sequenced, and the lack of alpha or paired-chain data limited which features could be detected. In a later genetic analysis, a missense DCLRE1C variant was associated with V-gene and J-gene trimming of TCR beta chains, and the association was replicated in an independent cohort. Specific HLA alleles were associated with some 15,000 TCR beta sequences at a false discovery rate of 0.05 in a later analysis. In a later analysis, TCR association rates were found to vary across HLA loci, with the most associated TCRs seen for DRB1 alleles and the fewest for HLA-C alleles. Most TCR sequences were observed very rarely across donors, whereas some public TCRs were present in many individuals. In an earlier analysis of 450 to 750 of the donors, most TCR beta V segments appeared in productive rearrangements about 87% or about 30% of the time, broadly matching IMGT annotations. Presence/absence analyses assumed roughly uniform sequencing depth across donors, an assumption that may not hold. Cytomegalovirus status was reported to be diagnosed by the classifier with high specificity and sensitivity in both the original and validation cohorts. In vitro tests confirmed that a few of the cytomegalovirus-associated TCR beta chains recognize cytomegalovirus antigens. CMV serostatus was the only immune exposure information available for the cohort. The authors suggested that the approach could potentially be generalized to other disease states and immunological phenotypes. The 87-base-pair reads could not distinguish some IMGT-functional V segments, including TRBV6-2 and TRBV6-3, so those segments were excluded. When HLA alleles, especially DR and DQ, strongly co-occurred, TCR associations were difficult to assign to individual alleles. The study listed 150 to 200 TCR beta chains as associated with cytomegalovirus.

CDR1 and CDR2 are read off the germline V gene (reference sequence) as MNHEY and SMNVEV. The CDR3 measures 14 amino acids from cysteine to phenylalanine. This entry keeps only the CDR3 DNA: 42 bases, framed from base 1. Library preparation employed the immunoSEQ multiplex PCR assay. For the multiplex PCR, a mixture combining 60 forward primers for TCR Vbeta segments and 13 reverse primers for TCR Jbeta segments was used. The CDR3 region of rearranged TCR beta genes was amplified from genomic DNA with a multiplex PCR assay. The Illumina HiSeq System was used to sequence the amplified TCR beta libraries as 87-base-pair reads. In the paper's pipeline: A later analysis counted some 80 million unique TCR beta chains across the 600 to 850 repertoires, and around 9.9 million of these chains were shared by at least two donors. Raw reads were error-corrected and collapsed into unique sequences with a nearest-neighbor algorithm that merged closely related sequences to remove PCR and sequencing errors. V, D and J gene segments were assigned by aligning CDR3 sequences to IMGT reference sequences. For a sequence to be retained, a match of at least six nucleotides was required to both a V gene segment and a J gene segment. A rearrangement counted as productive if the CDR3 had no stop codons and remained in frame with V and J, and every other rearrangement counted as non-productive. CDR3 was defined by IMGT convention, running from the second conserved V-encoded cysteine to the conserved J-encoded phenylalanine. The earlier analysis of 500 to 650 of the donors excluded any sequence lacking an unambiguous match to a single V gene segment. An earlier analysis of some 610 of the donors called V segments functional above 56.7% productive rearrangements and segregating when the between-donor standard deviation exceeded 5%. A statistical classification framework was built for diagnosing cytomegalovirus status from the catalog of TCR beta chain sequences. In a later analysis, TCR nucleotide sequences were compared against IMGT/GENE-DB human TR gene sequences so that V and J genes could be assigned. In a later analysis, CDR3 sequences and most-parsimonious VDJ recombination scenarios were assigned using the TCRdist pipeline. In a later analysis, each TCR beta chain was defined by its CDR3 amino acid sequence together with its V-gene family, and reads without a unique V-gene family were excluded. As a way to deal with suspected cross-contamination and a sequencing artifact, a later analysis dropped roughly 600 nucleotide sequences that were highly shared and had low generation probability. In a later analysis, a clonal expansion index was calculated for each public chain from normalized within-repertoire ranks of inferred template counts. A later analysis computed generation probabilities with a VDJ recombination model fitted to out-of-frame rearrangements, and checked the results against IGoR. In a later analysis, hypergeometric tests were used to score TCR-TCR, TCR-HLA and TCR-CMV co-occurrence, with a repertoire-size bias correction applied to TCR pairs. False discovery rates were estimated in a later analysis by permuting HLA or CMV assignments 20 times. In a later analysis, co-occurring TCRs were grouped with DBSCAN, and TCRdist sequence similarity was added when clustering was performed within HLA-allele-positive subsets. Repertoires with fewer than 30,000 or more than 120,000 public chains were left out of co-occurrence clustering, as were five repertoires with anomalous nucleotide sharing. Held by TCRdb, this immuneACCESS table contains in-frame sequences only and omits some clones. Under half of the omission traces to an unresolved V gene where checked; the cause of the rest is unknown. For V, J and clone size, that table is used; D and trimming come from the DNA. For this sample there are 110,000 to 150,000 clones; 70% to 80% appear just once. In total, the top ten clones hold under 2.5% of the sample.

Of note for this clone: No cognate antigen has been identified for it. Base qualities are not provided; no much larger clone lies one nucleotide away.

The cohort comprised more than 550 healthy bone marrow donors. At the time of sampling, all cohort members were nominally healthy, though unrecorded immune exposures were likely present. The donor was CMV seropositive and was included in the group of 300 or so seropositive cohort members. Each donor provided a peripheral blood sample, and peripheral blood mononuclear cells were used for TCR beta sequencing. The Qiagen DNeasy Blood Extraction Kit was used to extract genomic DNA from the blood cell samples. The sequenced material came from PBMCs. This receptor was taken from a woman in her sixties in good health and CMV-seropositive. The chain couples TRBV27 to TRBJ2-5; the D gene is perhaps TRBD1, from 6 matching bases. The DNA end lines up better with TRBJ2-7; the J call may be wrong. The nucleotide sequence reads TGTGCCAGCAGTTGGGACACCAGCTCCTACGAGCAGTACTTC. This codes for CASSWDTSSYEQYF.